The 12 T cell receptor beta chains below were found in one sample sequenced in a study of vaccination and CD4 T cells after COVID-19. Sequencing of the DNA from cultured CD4+ T cells was carried out with the Oncomine TCR Beta short-read assay. TCRdb processed the PCR reads anew with MiXCR; each CDR3 protein has one entry. The sample contains about 21,000 distinct CDR3 sequences, about 40% of which appear only once. The treatment: roughly 10-day PBMC culture with coronavirus spike peptide pools or control peptides (ViraFEST assay). For these receptors, no antigen is known. The starting material was CD4+ T cells from blood, cultured in vitro, obtained before SARS-CoV-2 vaccination. All receptors come from a human donor who had recovered from COVID-19.

This clonotype came up a few times. V and J are TRBV6-1 and TRBJ2-5; TRBD2 aligns across 7 bases. The germline V gene encodes CDR1 MNHNS and CDR2 SASEGT. J was trimmed by 5 bases and V by 3 bases; bases with no gene match: 12. CDR3 length: 16 residues. This chain's CDR3 is CASSEGQAGIGETQYF. The CDR3 nucleotides are TGTGCCAGCAGTGAGGGGCAAGCGGGGATTGGGGAGACCCAGTACTTC.

This chain links TRBV10-3 with TRBJ2-1; D gene ambiguous. CDR3 length: 15 amino acids. V lost 6 bases and J 4 bases, leaving 16 bases between the germline ends. The germline CDR1 and CDR2 sequences are ENHRY and SYGVKD. DNA of the CDR3: TGTGCCATCAGATCCAACGTCGCCGAGTACAATGAGCAGTTCTTC. Translation: CAIRSNVAEYNEQFF.

This clonotype was detected once. The V gene is TRBV10-3, the J gene TRBJ2-7; no firm D call. Germline CDR1 reads ENHRY; CDR2 reads SYGVKD. V was cut by 6 bases and J by 0 bases, with 12 bases left in between. This CDR3 is built from 14 residues. DNA for the CDR3: TGTGCCATCAGAGAGACCGGAAACTCCTACGAGCAGTACTTC. Protein product: CAIRETGNSYEQYF.

This sequence joins TRBV11-3 and TRBJ2-5; D may be TRBD1 (6 bases). The CDR3 extends over 15 amino acids. Germline CDR1 reads SGHNT; CDR2 reads YENEEA. V lost 1 base and J 5 bases, leaving 14 bases between the germline ends. This chain's CDR3 is CASSLGGQFAETQYF. The CDR3 nucleotides read TGTGCCAGCAGCTTAGGGGGGCAGTTCGCGGAGACCCAGTACTTC.

This clonotype was seen a few times. J is TRBJ1-1 and V is TRBV7-9; D gene unclear. V was cut by 1 base and J by 7 bases, with 16 bases left in between. CDR3 length: 15 residues. CDR1 and CDR2 (germline): SEHNR, FQNEAQ (reference sequence). The CDR3 nucleotides read TGTGCCAGCAGCTTAGGTGACCCCAACGGAGGTGAAGCTTTCTTT. As protein: CASSLGDPNGGEAFF.

This clonotype was counted only a few times. This sequence joins TRBV19 and TRBJ1-2, with 10 bases identical to TRBD1. This CDR3 is 17 amino acids long. CDR1 and CDR2 from the germline V gene are LNHDA and SQIVND (reference sequence). The trim removed 5 bases at V and 5 bases at J, leaving 14 bases unmatched. The CDR3 region is CASSPRQGAPGIYGYTF. The CDR3 DNA is TGTGCCAGTAGTCCCCGACAGGGGGCCCCGGGCATTTATGGCTACACCTTC.

The chain joins TRBV7-2 to TRBJ1-2; 7 positions match TRBD1. V dropped 5 bases and J dropped 2; count of bases not matched to a gene: 8. The CDR3 totals 15 residues. The germline CDR1 and CDR2 sequences are SGHTA and FQGNSA. CDR3 protein: CASSPAGQRNYGYTF. The CDR3 coding sequence is TGTGCCAGCAGCCCTGCGGGACAGAGAAACTATGGCTACACCTTC.

The V call is TRBV20-1, the J call TRBJ2-1, with D possibly TRBD2 on 6 matching bases. The CDR3 is 13 amino acids. CDR1 DFQATT and CDR2 SNEGSKA come from the germline V gene (reference sequence). The V end lost 5 bases, the J end lost 6 bases, and 14 bases lay between the germline ends. CDR3 bases: TGCAGTGCTCAACCGGCGGGGAGCAATGAGCAGTTCTTC. It is translated as CSAQPAGSNEQFF.

This rearrangement joins TRBV5-1 to TRBJ2-1; the match to TRBD2 covers 11 bases. J lost 7 bases, V lost 2 bases, and 5 bases had no gene match. CDR3 length equals 15 residues. Germline V CDR1 and CDR2: SGHRS, YFSETQ. The CDR3 reads CASSFGLAGSNEQFF. The DNA of the CDR3 is TGCGCCAGCAGCTTTGGACTAGCGGGCTCAAATGAGCAGTTCTTC.

The gene calls are TRBV28 and TRBJ2-5, with D maybe TRBD1 (5 bases). Trimming removed 6 bases at V and 5 bases at J, with 13 bases between. The CDR3 covers 13 residues. CDR1 is MDHEN, CDR2 SYDVKM, per germline. CDR3 bases: TGTGCCAGCAGGGTCAGGGCAGGGGAGACCCAGTACTTC. Translating it yields CASRVRAGETQYF.

This clonotype was observed a handful of times. The V gene is TRBV27, the J gene TRBJ1-1, with TRBD1 identical over 7 bases. The length of the CDR3 is 15 residues. Germline values: CDR1 MNHEY, CDR2 SMNVEV (reference sequence). V lost 2 bases to trimming and J lost 4 bases; unmatched junction nucleotides: 7. The CDR3 region is CASSLRATGLTEAFF. CDR3 sequence (DNA): TGTGCCAGCAGTTTAAGGGCGACAGGGCTCACTGAAGCTTTCTTT.

This chain joins TRBV20-1 and TRBJ1-1, with 8 bases aligning to TRBD1. The CDR3 extends over 14 amino acids. Germline CDR1 and CDR2: DFQATT and SNEGSKA (reference sequence). J was trimmed by 6 bases and V by 6 bases; bases with no gene match: 12. CDR3 amino acids: CSASLTGGLSEAFF. In nucleotides, the CDR3 is TGCAGTGCCAGCCTCACAGGGGGTTTGTCTGAAGCTTTCTTT.